The 29 T cell receptor beta chains given below trace back to one sample, sequenced in a study of PD-1 blockade in classical Hodgkin lymphoma. Clones were read by immunoSEQ multiplex PCR, and TCRdb kept only the in-frame ones, dropping some. The profile shows 90,000 to 100,000 clones, roughly 76% of them singletons. Relapse was seen in all patients after autologous stem cell transplantation, and brentuximab vedotin exposure was variable. Sequenced material: peripheral blood mononuclear cells (PBMCs), taken before the second cycle of nivolumab. Every receptor here comes from a human donor with classical Hodgkin lymphoma.

The chain joins TRBV28 to TRBJ1-2, with D hard to call. This CDR3 comprises 13 residues. Germline V gives CDR1 MDHEN, CDR2 SYDVKM. V lost 3 bases, J lost 3 bases, and 8 bases lay in between. CDR3 DNA sequence: TGTGCCAGCAGTTTGAACACAGACTATGGCTACACCTTC. Protein: CASSLNTDYGYTF.

The chain carries TRBV11-3 and TRBJ2-3; D is uncertain. With 5 bases removed from V and 5 bases from J, the gap between germline ends came to 11 bases. Germline V gene lookup returns CDR1 SGHNT and CDR2 YENEEA. CDR3 length: 13 residues. The CDR3 nucleotides read TGTGCCAGCAGCCCACCGGGCGAAGATACGCAGTATTTT. Encoded protein: CASSPPGEDTQYF.

J is TRBJ2-7 and V is TRBV6-1; 12 bases match TRBD2. CDR1 MNHNS and CDR2 SASEGT come from the germline V gene. The trim removed 4 bases at V and 4 bases at J, leaving 5 bases unmatched. The length of the CDR3 is 15 residues. The CDR3 nucleotides read TGTGCCAGCAGTGGACTAGCGGGAGAAAGGTACGAGCAGTACTTC. As protein: CASSGLAGERYEQYF.

J is TRBJ1-2 and V is TRBV6-6, with D unresolved. Germline assignment: CDR1 MNHNY and CDR2 SVGAGI (reference sequence). The V gene lost 6 bases and the J gene lost 8 bases, with 13 bases spanning the gap. The CDR3 consists of 12 residues. DNA of the CDR3: TGTGCCAGCAGCCAAGAGCTGTGGGGCTACACCTTC. This codes for CASSQELWGYTF.

DNA for the CDR3: TGTGCCAGTAGTCAGCCTCGGGACAGGTCCATGAACACTGAAGCTTTCTTT. This codes for CASSQPRDRSMNTEAFF. This rearrangement joins TRBV19 to TRBJ1-1; 8 nucleotides match TRBD1. V shed 5 bases and J 0 bases; nucleotides not matched to a gene: 11. CDR3 length: 17 residues. Looked up from germline, CDR1 is LNHDA and CDR2 is SQIVND (reference sequence). Looking up the rest from reference TRBV19 and TRBJ1-1 gives the full variable domain: DGGITQSPKYLFRKEGQNVTLSCEQNLNHDAMYWYRQDPGQGLRLIYYSQIVNDFQKGDIAEGYSVSREKKESFPLTVTSAQKNPTAFYLCASSQPRDRSMNTEAFFGQGTRLTVV.

The chain recombines TRBV11-2 with TRBJ2-7; D is possibly TRBD2 (5 bases). V lost 6 bases, J lost 2 bases, and 17 bases lay in between. Per germline, CDR1 SGHAT and CDR2 FQNNGV. The CDR3 consists of 15 residues. CDR3 sequence: CASRRTSAGTYEQYF. The CDR3 DNA is TGTGCCAGCAGAAGGACTTCAGCAGGAACCTACGAGCAGTACTTC.

This chain connects TRBV5-5 to TRBJ2-7, with 10 bases identical to TRBD1. Per germline, CDR1 SGHKS and CDR2 YYEKEE (reference sequence). This CDR3 is 13 amino acids long. V shed 4 bases and J 7 bases; nucleotides not matched to a gene: 5. This CDR3 reads CASSRTGGWEQYF. In nucleotides, the CDR3 is TGTGCCAGCAGCCGGACAGGGGGTTGGGAGCAGTACTTC.

This clone has a single count. The CDR3 here is CAISESGGASGRRETQYF. The CDR3 nucleotides read TGTGCCATCAGTGAGTCTGGGGGGGCTAGCGGGAGGCGAGAGACCCAGTACTTC. This rearrangement joins TRBV10-3 to TRBJ2-5, with 11 nucleotides matching TRBD2. The CDR3 runs to 18 residues. Trimming removed 0 bases from V and 4 bases from J; junction bases left unmatched: 10. Germline CDR1 is ENHRY and CDR2 is SYGVKD.

The gene calls are TRBV5-6 and TRBJ2-3, with D perhaps matching TRBD1 (5 bases). The V end was cut by 0 bases, the J end by 0 bases, with 14 bases between. CDR3 length equals 17 residues. Germline lookup yields CDR1 SGHDT and CDR2 YYEEEE. The chain's CDR3 is CASSLVGRTPSTDTQYF. Written as DNA, the CDR3 is TGTGCCAGCAGCTTGGTCGGGCGGACACCGAGCACAGATACGCAGTATTTT.

This rearrangement joins TRBV14 to TRBJ1-3; D not resolved. The germline V and J ends were trimmed by 1 base and 0 bases, with 10 bases remaining between them. Germline loops: CDR1 SGHDN, CDR2 FVKESK. CDR3 length: 16 residues. In DNA, the CDR3 is TGTGCCAGCAGCCAAGTTCGGCCTTTCTCTGGAAACACCATATATTTT. Residues: CASSQVRPFSGNTIYF. The complete variable domain, with remaining parts taken from reference TRBV14 and TRBJ1-3, reads EAGVTQFPSHSVIEKGQTVTLRCDPISGHDNLYWYRRVMGKEIKFLLHFVKESKQDESGMPNNRFLAERTGGTYSTLKVQPAELEDSGVYFCASSQVRPFSGNTIYFGEGSWLTVV.

V and J are TRBV19 and TRBJ1-1, with D maybe TRBD1 (5 bases). Germline CDR1 and CDR2: LNHDA and SQIVND (reference sequence). CDR3 size: 16 residues. Trimming took 1 base from V and 2 from J, leaving 14 bases between them. The CDR3 protein is CASSIAGTAANTEAFF. CDR3 DNA: TGTGCCAGTAGTATAGCGGGGACCGCTGCAAACACTGAAGCTTTCTTT.

The rearrangement links TRBV27 to TRBJ2-2, with D perhaps being TRBD1 or TRBD2 (5 bases each). Germline CDR1 MNHEY, CDR2 SMNVEV (reference sequence). V was pared by 6 bases and J by 0 bases, with 8 bases between. The CDR3 sequence is 14 residues long. In nucleotides, the CDR3 is TGTGCCAGCAGGTGGGGGACGAACACCGGGGAGCTGTTTTTT. Protein product: CASRWGTNTGELFF.

This clone was seen a handful of times. The CDR3 reads CATLQDRTTTGELFF. The CDR3 DNA follows: TGTGCCACACTCCAGGACAGGACCACCACCGGGGAGCTGTTTTTT. The chain carries TRBV10-3 and TRBJ2-2, with 7 nucleotides matching TRBD1. This CDR3 has 15 residues. Germline values: CDR1 ENHRY, CDR2 SYGVKD. J gave up 4 bases and V 10 bases, and 12 bases lay outside the gene matches.

This rearrangement joins TRBV2 to TRBJ2-7; TRBD1 matches at 7 bases. V shed 6 bases and J 7 bases; nucleotides not matched to a gene: 6. This CDR3 region has 12 residues. The germline CDR1 and CDR2 sequences are SNHLY and FYNNEI. The CDR3 DNA reads TGTGCCAGCAGGTCCAGGGACAGTGAGCAGTACTTC. Protein sequence: CASRSRDSEQYF.

The chain has TRBV5-4 and TRBJ2-2, with 13 bases identical to TRBD2. V lost 4 bases and J lost 7; bases outside the gene matches: 7. This CDR3 region has 16 residues. Germline CDR1 and CDR2: SGHNT and YYREEE (reference sequence). For the CDR3, the DNA is TGTGCCAGCAGCCCGAGGACTAGCGGGAGTTACGGGGAGCTGTTTTTT. Translated: CASSPRTSGSYGELFF.

The table lists this clone with a few counts. The V and J genes are TRBV19 and TRBJ1-1; no firm D call. Per the germline V gene, CDR1 is LNHDA and CDR2 is SQIVND (reference sequence). This CDR3 spans 14 amino acids. Trimming removed 1 base at V and 1 base at J, with 7 bases between. The DNA for the CDR3 is TGTGCCAGTAGTATAGTTCCGGGGAACACTGAAGCTTTCTTT. Encoded protein: CASSIVPGNTEAFF.

The rearrangement uses TRBV19 and TRBJ2-4; no firm D call. This CDR3 region has 14 residues. V was clipped by 6 bases and J by 6 bases, with 15 bases between them. Germline CDR1 and CDR2: LNHDA and SQIVND (reference sequence). CDR3 nucleotides: TGTGCCAGTAGCCCCATGGGCTCGGGAAACATTCAGTACTTC. Protein sequence: CASSPMGSGNIQYF.

The chain recombines TRBV6-1 with TRBJ1-5; TRBD1 matches at 8 bases. The V gene's germline CDR1 is MNHNS and CDR2 SASEGT. The CDR3 length is 13 residues. Losses at the gene ends were 6 bases for V and 4 bases for J; bases not matched to a gene: 2. CDR3 bases: TGTGCCAGCAGAGGACAGGGAAATCAGCCCCAGCATTTT. Translation: CASRGQGNQPQHF.

The chain uses TRBV2 and TRBJ2-2; the D gene is possibly TRBD1 (5 bases). This CDR3 spans 15 amino acids. Trimming stripped 7 bases from V and 1 base from J, with 13 bases between. Germline V gene data show CDR1 as SNHLY and CDR2 as FYNNEI. CDR3 region: CASKGASRNTGELFF. As DNA, the CDR3 is TGTGCCAGCAAAGGGGCATCAAGGAACACCGGGGAGCTGTTTTTT. The complete variable domain, with remaining parts taken from reference TRBV2 and TRBJ2-2, reads EPEVTQTPSHQVTQMGQEVILRCVPISNHLYFYWYRQILGQKVEFLVSFYNNEISEKSEIFDDQFSVERPDGSNFTLKIRSTKLEDSAMYFCASKGASRNTGELFFGEGSRLTVL.

The chain carries TRBV9 and TRBJ2-3, with D perhaps TRBD1 or TRBD2 (6 bases each). Between the trimmed V and J ends, which lost 0 bases and 8 bases, there was a span of 16 bases. Germline lookup yields CDR1 SGDLS and CDR2 YYNGEE. The CDR3 length is 15 residues. The CDR3, as DNA: TGTGCCAGCAGCGTAGGGTCAGTCGGGGGCGGTACGCAGTATTTT. This gives the protein CASSVGSVGGGTQYF. The full variable domain, its missing parts supplied by reference TRBV9 and TRBJ2-3, is DSGVTQTPKHLITATGQRVTLRCSPRSGDLSVYWYQQSLDQGLQFLIQYYNGEERAKGNILERFSAQQFPDLHSELNLSSLELGDSALYFCASSVGSVGGGTQYFGPGTRLTVL.

The chain joins TRBV15 to TRBJ1-5; D call uncertain. With 3 bases removed from V and 7 bases from J, the gap between germline ends came to 7 bases. The CDR3 is 12 amino acids. Germline values: CDR1 LNHNV, CDR2 YYDKDF (reference sequence). This chain's CDR3 is CATSSLPQPQHF. The CDR3 DNA reads TGTGCCACCAGCAGTCTCCCCCAGCCCCAGCATTTT.

The chain uses TRBV4-3 and TRBJ1-1, with a tentative D call TRBD1 (5 bases). The length of the CDR3 is 16 residues. Germline V gene data show CDR1 as LGHNA and CDR2 as YSLEER. The V gene lost 3 bases and the J gene lost 5 bases, with 19 bases spanning the gap. The chain's CDR3 is CASSHGQDTWGTEAFF. As DNA, the CDR3 is TGCGCCAGCAGCCATGGGCAGGACACCTGGGGGACTGAAGCTTTCTTT.

The chain uses TRBV2 and TRBJ1-1; TRBD1 agrees at 8 bases. V trimming: 3 bases; J trimming: 1 base; junction bases outside the gene matches: 4. CDR1 and CDR2 (germline): SNHLY, FYNNEI. The CDR3 covers 15 residues. The CDR3 DNA reads TGTGCCAGCAGTGAGTTCGGGACAGGGAACACTGAAGCTTTCTTT. Translation gives CASSEFGTGNTEAFF.

J is TRBJ2-5 and V is TRBV15; unclear D gene. The CDR3 extends over 14 amino acids. V was pared by 2 bases and J by 5 bases, with 12 bases between. CDR1 is LNHNV and CDR2 is YYDKDF in the germline V gene (reference sequence). The CDR3: CATSRRPTAETQYF. The DNA of the CDR3 is TGTGCCACCAGCAGACGGCCCACCGCGGAGACCCAGTACTTC.

This rearrangement joins TRBV19 to TRBJ2-5, with TRBD1 matching 12 bases. In germline, CDR1 is LNHDA, CDR2 SQIVND (reference sequence). This CDR3 is built from 18 residues. V lost 11 bases to trimming and J lost 2 bases; unmatched junction nucleotides: 18. The CDR3 DNA reads TGTGCCTTCCCCAAAGGGGTGGGACAGGGGGCGCATCAAGAGACCCAGTACTTC. Protein: CAFPKGVGQGAHQETQYF. The whole variable domain, filled in from reference TRBV19 and TRBJ2-5, reads DGGITQSPKYLFRKEGQNVTLSCEQNLNHDAMYWYRQDPGQGLRLIYYSQIVNDFQKGDIAEGYSVSREKKESFPLTVTSAQKNPTAFYLCAFPKGVGQGAHQETQYFGPGTRLLVL.

The chain employs TRBV6-1 and TRBJ2-1, with 8 bases aligning to TRBD1. V dropped 3 bases and J dropped 8; count of bases not matched to a gene: 9. CDR3 length: 15 amino acids. Germline loops: CDR1 MNHNS, CDR2 SASEGT. The CDR3 nucleotides read TGTGCCAGCAGTGAGGGCAGGGGGCTAGCCCATGAGCAGTTCTTC. Its protein is CASSEGRGLAHEQFF.

This clone was observed once. The chain has TRBV7-3 and TRBJ1-2; D perhaps matches TRBD1 (5 bases). Trimming shortened V by 5 bases and J by 0 bases, and 7 bases separated the two germline ends. Per the germline V gene, CDR1 is SGHTA and CDR2 is FQGTGA. CDR3 length: 13 amino acids. The CDR3 coding sequence is TGTGCCAGCAGCCCGACAGCTAACTATGGCTACACCTTC. Amino acid sequence: CASSPTANYGYTF.

The chain couples TRBV11-2 to TRBJ2-7, with 10 bases lining up with TRBD2. The CDR3 sequence is 15 residues long. CDR1 SGHAT and CDR2 FQNNGV come from the germline V gene. V shed 3 bases, J shed 2 bases, and the junction held 4 bases outside the gene matches. CDR3 in amino acids: CASSLGLAGAYEQYF. The CDR3 nucleotides read TGTGCCAGCAGCTTGGGGCTAGCGGGGGCCTACGAGCAGTACTTC.

Here the CDR3 reads CASSPRVVDTGELFF. The CDR3 region has the DNA TGTGCCAGCAGCCCCCGGGTGGTGGACACCGGGGAGCTGTTTTTT. The V gene is TRBV9, the J gene TRBJ2-2; D remains ambiguous. The V end was cut by 4 bases, the J end by 3 bases, with 13 bases between. The length of the CDR3 is 15 residues. Germline lookup yields CDR1 SGDLS and CDR2 YYNGEE.